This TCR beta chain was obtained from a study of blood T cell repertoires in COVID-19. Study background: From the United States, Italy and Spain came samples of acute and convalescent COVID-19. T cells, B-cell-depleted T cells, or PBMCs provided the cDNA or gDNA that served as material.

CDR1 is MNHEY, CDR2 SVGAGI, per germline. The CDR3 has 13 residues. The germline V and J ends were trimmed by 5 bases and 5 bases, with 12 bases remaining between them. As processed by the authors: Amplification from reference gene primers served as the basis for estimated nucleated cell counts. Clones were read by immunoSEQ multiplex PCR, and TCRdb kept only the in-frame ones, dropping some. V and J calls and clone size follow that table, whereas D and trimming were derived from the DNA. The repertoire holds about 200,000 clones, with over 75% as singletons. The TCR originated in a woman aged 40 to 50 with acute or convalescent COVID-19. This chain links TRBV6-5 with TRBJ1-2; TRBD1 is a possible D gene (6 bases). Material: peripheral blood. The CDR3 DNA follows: TGTGCCAGCAGTAAGGGGGAGAAATATGGCTACACCTTC. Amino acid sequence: CASSKGEKYGYTF.